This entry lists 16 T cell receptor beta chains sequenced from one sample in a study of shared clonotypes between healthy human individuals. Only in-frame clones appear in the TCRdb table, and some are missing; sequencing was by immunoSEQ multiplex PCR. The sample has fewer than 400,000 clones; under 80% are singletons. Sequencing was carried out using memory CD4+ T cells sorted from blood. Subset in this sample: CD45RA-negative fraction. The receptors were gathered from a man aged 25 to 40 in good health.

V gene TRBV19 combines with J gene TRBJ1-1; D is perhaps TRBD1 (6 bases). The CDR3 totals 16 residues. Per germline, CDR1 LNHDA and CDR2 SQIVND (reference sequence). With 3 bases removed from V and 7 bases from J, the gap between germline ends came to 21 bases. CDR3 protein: CASSITPQEQGGEAFF. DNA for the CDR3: TGTGCCAGTAGTATTACGCCCCAAGAACAGGGAGGTGAAGCTTTCTTT.

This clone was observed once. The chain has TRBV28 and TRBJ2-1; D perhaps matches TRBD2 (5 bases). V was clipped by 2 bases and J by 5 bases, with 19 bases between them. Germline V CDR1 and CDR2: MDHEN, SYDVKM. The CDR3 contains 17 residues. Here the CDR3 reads CASSLRSAGPANNEQFF. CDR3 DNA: TGTGCCAGCAGTTTAAGGTCGGCGGGTCCAGCTAACAATGAGCAGTTCTTC.

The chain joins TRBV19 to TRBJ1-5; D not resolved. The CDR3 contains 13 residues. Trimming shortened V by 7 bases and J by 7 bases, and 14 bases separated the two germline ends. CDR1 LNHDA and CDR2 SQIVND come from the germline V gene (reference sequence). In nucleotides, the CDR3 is TGTGCCAGTAACGGTAGGGCACGACAGCCCCAGCATTTT. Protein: CASNGRARQPQHF.

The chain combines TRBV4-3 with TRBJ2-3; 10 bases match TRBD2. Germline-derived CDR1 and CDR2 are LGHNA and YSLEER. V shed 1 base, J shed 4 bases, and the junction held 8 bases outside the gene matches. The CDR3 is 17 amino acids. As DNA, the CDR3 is TGCGCCAGCAGCCAAGGAGCGGGAGGGTTTTCCGCAGATACGCAGTATTTT. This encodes CASSQGAGGFSADTQYF.

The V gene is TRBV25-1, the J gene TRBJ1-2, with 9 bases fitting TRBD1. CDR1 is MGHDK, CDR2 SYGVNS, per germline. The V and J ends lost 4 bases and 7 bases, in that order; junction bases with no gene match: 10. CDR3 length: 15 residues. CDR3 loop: CASSGDRVNWRGYTF. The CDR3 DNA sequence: TGTGCCAGCAGTGGGGACAGGGTCAATTGGCGTGGCTACACCTTC.

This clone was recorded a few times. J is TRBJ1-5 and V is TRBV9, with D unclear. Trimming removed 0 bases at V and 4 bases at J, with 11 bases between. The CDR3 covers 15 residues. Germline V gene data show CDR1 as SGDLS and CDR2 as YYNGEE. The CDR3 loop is CASSVDGKSNQPQHF. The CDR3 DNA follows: TGTGCCAGCAGCGTAGACGGGAAGTCGAATCAGCCCCAGCATTTT. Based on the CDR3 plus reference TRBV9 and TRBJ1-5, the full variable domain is DSGVTQTPKHLITATGQRVTLRCSPRSGDLSVYWYQQSLDQGLQFLIQYYNGEERAKGNILERFSAQQFPDLHSELNLSSLELGDSALYFCASSVDGKSNQPQHFGDGTRLSIL.

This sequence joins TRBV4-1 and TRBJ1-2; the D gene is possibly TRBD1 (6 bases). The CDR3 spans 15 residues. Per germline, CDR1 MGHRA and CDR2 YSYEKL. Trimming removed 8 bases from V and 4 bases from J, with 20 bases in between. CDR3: CASGVRTGFRYGYTF. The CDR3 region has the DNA TGCGCCAGCGGGGTCCGAACAGGGTTTCGCTATGGCTACACCTTC.

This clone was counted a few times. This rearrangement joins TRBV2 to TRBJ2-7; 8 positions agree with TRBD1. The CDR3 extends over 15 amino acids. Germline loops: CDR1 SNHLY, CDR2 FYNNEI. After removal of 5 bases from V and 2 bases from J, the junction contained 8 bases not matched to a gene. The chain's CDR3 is CASSSRQGTTYEQYF. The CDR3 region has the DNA TGTGCCAGCAGTTCCCGACAGGGGACAACCTACGAGCAGTACTTC.

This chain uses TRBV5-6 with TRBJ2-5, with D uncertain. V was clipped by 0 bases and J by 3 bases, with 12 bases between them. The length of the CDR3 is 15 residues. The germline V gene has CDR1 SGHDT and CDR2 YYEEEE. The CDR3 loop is CASSLDQVGKETQYF. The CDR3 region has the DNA TGTGCCAGCAGCTTGGATCAGGTGGGGAAAGAGACCCAGTACTTC.

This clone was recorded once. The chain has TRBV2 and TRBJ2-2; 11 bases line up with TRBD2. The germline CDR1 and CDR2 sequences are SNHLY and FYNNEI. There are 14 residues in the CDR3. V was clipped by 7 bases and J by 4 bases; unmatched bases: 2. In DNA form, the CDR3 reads TGTGCCAGCAAGGGACTAGCGGCCACCGGGGAGCTGTTTTTT. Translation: CASKGLAATGELFF.

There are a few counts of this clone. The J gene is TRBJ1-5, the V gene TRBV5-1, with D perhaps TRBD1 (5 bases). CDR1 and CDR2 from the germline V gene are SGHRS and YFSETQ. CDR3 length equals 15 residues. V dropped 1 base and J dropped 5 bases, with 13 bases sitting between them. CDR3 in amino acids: CASSLYAGLDQPQHF. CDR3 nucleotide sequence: TGCGCCAGCAGCTTGTATGCAGGGCTCGATCAGCCCCAGCATTTT.

The CDR3 region has the DNA TGCGCCAGCAGCTTAGGGAGACAGGCCAACGTCCTGACTTTC. Protein product: CASSLGRQANVLTF. J is TRBJ2-6 and V is TRBV5-1, with D maybe TRBD2 (5 bases). The CDR3 is 14 amino acids. The V end was cut by 2 bases, the J end by 6 bases, with 9 bases between. From germline, CDR1 is SGHRS and CDR2 YFSETQ. Drawing the rest from reference TRBV5-1 and TRBJ2-6, the complete variable domain is KAGVTQTPRYLIKTRGQQVTLSCSPISGHRSVSWYQQTPGQGLQFLFEYFSETQRNKGNFPGRFSGRQFSNSRSEMNVSTLELGDSALYLCASSLGRQANVLTFGAGSRLTVL.

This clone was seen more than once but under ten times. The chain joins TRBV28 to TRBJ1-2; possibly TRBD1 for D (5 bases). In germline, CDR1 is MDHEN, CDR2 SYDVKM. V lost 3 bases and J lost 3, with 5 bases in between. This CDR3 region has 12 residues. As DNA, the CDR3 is TGTGCCAGCAGTTTCAGGGACTATGGCTACACCTTC. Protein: CASSFRDYGYTF.

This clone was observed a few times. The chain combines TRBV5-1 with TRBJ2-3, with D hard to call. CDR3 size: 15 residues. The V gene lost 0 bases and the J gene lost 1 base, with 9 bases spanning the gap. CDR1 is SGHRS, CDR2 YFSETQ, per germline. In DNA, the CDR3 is TGCGCCAGCAGCTTGGAGTTAGCTGGCACAGATACGCAGTATTTT. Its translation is CASSLELAGTDTQYF.

The CDR3 DNA reads as TGTGCCAGCAGTTTAATCGGGGATGGGGACAATGAGCAGTTCTTC. Its translation is CASSLIGDGDNEQFF. The chain employs TRBV28 and TRBJ2-1; D is possibly TRBD2 (5 bases). Trimming took 2 bases from V and 5 from J, leaving 13 bases between them. Germline lookup yields CDR1 MDHEN and CDR2 SYDVKM. The CDR3 runs 15 residues. Together with reference TRBV28 and TRBJ2-1, the CDR3 gives the full variable domain: DVKVTQSSRYLVKRTGEKVFLECVQDMDHENMFWYRQDPGLGLRLIYFSYDVKMKEKGDIPEGYSVSREKKERFSLILESASTNQTSMYLCASSLIGDGDNEQFFGPGTRLTVL.

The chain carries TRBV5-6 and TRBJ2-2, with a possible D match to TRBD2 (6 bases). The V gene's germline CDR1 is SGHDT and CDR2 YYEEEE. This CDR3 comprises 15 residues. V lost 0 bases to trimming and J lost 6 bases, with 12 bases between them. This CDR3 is CASSLAGGQAGELFF. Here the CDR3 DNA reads TGTGCCAGCAGCTTGGCTGGAGGGCAGGCCGGGGAGCTGTTTTTT.